One sample yielded the 18 T cell receptor beta chains listed below, sequenced in a study of T-cell memory formation after mild COVID-19. Via MiXCR, TCRdb re-called the 5' RACE reads, giving one row per CDR3 protein. The sample shows a few hundred thousand distinct CDR3 sequences, roughly an eighth of them seen only once. The source material was PBMCs or a T cell subset sorted from them (not recorded which). The receptors were gathered from a man aged 18 to 29 who had mild COVID-19 (a few samples of this study predate the infection). Cell type and time point are not known.

This clonotype occurred a few times. J is TRBJ2-3 and V is TRBV7-2; 9 positions agree with TRBD1. The CDR3 contains 15 residues. V was pared by 4 bases and J by 0 bases, with 2 bases of the junction left unmatched. The germline V gene encodes CDR1 SGHTA and CDR2 FQGNSA. In nucleotides, the CDR3 is TGTGCCAGCAGCTCACAGGGGGCTAGCACAGATACGCAGTATTTT. Translated, it gives CASSSQGASTDTQYF.

This clonotype was detected only a few times. V gene TRBV4-3 combines with J gene TRBJ1-6; a weak D match, TRBD1 (5 bases). Germline V gives CDR1 LGHNA, CDR2 YSLEER. The CDR3 runs to 16 residues. With 3 bases removed from V and 7 bases from J, the gap between germline ends came to 16 bases. CDR3 in DNA: TGCGCCAGCAGCCAGGCCTTTGGGGGTGGAAATTCACCCCTCCACTTT. This encodes CASSQAFGGGNSPLHF.

The chain employs TRBV5-1 and TRBJ2-1; 13 bases map to TRBD2. V lost 3 bases, J lost 4 bases, and 7 bases stayed unmatched. The germline V gene has CDR1 SGHRS and CDR2 YFSETQ. This CDR3 has 17 residues. The CDR3 DNA follows: TGCGCCAGCAGCTCAGGCCAGACTAGCGGGAGGTACAATGAGCAGTTCTTC. Amino acid sequence: CASSSGQTSGRYNEQFF. Full variable domain (remainder filled in from reference TRBV5-1 and TRBJ2-1): KAGVTQTPRYLIKTRGQQVTLSCSPISGHRSVSWYQQTPGQGLQFLFEYFSETQRNKGNFPGRFSGRQFSNSRSEMNVSTLELGDSALYLCASSSGQTSGRYNEQFFGPGTRLTVL.

This chain uses TRBV5-8 with TRBJ1-2, with a possible D match to TRBD1 (5 bases). CDR1 SGHTS and CDR2 YDEGEE come from the germline V gene. The CDR3 covers 13 residues. Trimming pared 0 bases from V and 7 bases from J, leaving 10 bases between. This chain's CDR3 is CASSLEAGTGYTF. The CDR3 DNA follows: TGTGCCAGCAGCTTGGAGGCAGGGACTGGCTACACCTTC.

This chain uses TRBV7-3 with TRBJ2-1, with D possibly TRBD1 on 6 matching bases. CDR1 and CDR2 (germline): SGHTA, FQGTGA. CDR3 length equals 14 residues. Trimming took off 4 bases at V and 6 bases at J, with 13 bases between the two ends. The CDR3 DNA is TGTGCCAGCAGCTCCGGGTCAGGGGTCAATGAGCAGTTCTTC. Translated: CASSSGSGVNEQFF.

The chain carries TRBV6-2 or TRBV6-3 and TRBJ2-7, with TRBD1 as a possible D gene (5 bases). V was trimmed by 4 bases and J by 4 bases, leaving 20 bases between them. The CDR3 length is 16 residues. Germline loops: CDR1 MNHEY, CDR2 SVGEGT. This CDR3 is CASSSVQGSLSYEQYV. The CDR3 nucleotides are TGTGCCAGCAGTTCCGTCCAGGGCAGCCTATCGTACGAGCAGTACGTC.

The chain employs TRBV5-1 and TRBJ2-7; D remains unclear. The CDR3 has 13 residues. V dropped 1 base and J dropped 3 bases, with 8 bases sitting between them. CDR1 is SGHRS, CDR2 YFSETQ, per germline. CDR3 nucleotide sequence: TGCGCCAGCAGCTTGTTTGGCGGCTACGAGCAGTACTTC. This codes for CASSLFGGYEQYF.

This chain joins TRBV20-1 and TRBJ1-2; 11 positions agree with TRBD1. V shed 0 bases and J 5 bases; nucleotides not matched to a gene: 11. Germline V gives CDR1 DFQATT, CDR2 SNEGSKA (reference sequence). CDR3 size: 17 residues. The CDR3 loop is CSARERDRGRRMYGYTF. The CDR3 nucleotides are TGCAGTGCTAGAGAACGGGACAGGGGGAGAAGAATGTATGGCTACACCTTC.

This clonotype was counted only a few times. The chain recombines TRBV15 with TRBJ2-3; 7 bases match TRBD2. Trimming removed 0 bases from V and 4 bases from J; junction bases left unmatched: 7. The germline CDR1 and CDR2 sequences are LNHNV and YYDKDF (reference sequence). The CDR3 runs to 16 residues. The CDR3 is CATSRERGGTADTQYF. The CDR3 DNA sequence: TGTGCCACCAGCAGAGAAAGGGGAGGGACCGCAGATACGCAGTATTTT.

The gene calls are TRBV4-1 and TRBJ1-3, with D uncertain. There are 16 residues in the CDR3. V shed 1 base and J shed 4 bases, with 14 bases lying between them. Germline lookup yields CDR1 MGHRA and CDR2 YSYEKL. The CDR3 reads CASSQGEAARGNTIYF. The CDR3 nucleotides are TGCGCCAGCAGCCAAGGCGAAGCAGCGCGGGGAAACACCATATATTTT.

This clonotype was found many times. This chain connects TRBV7-2 to TRBJ2-1, with TRBD2 matching over 8 bases. The CDR3 spans 12 residues. Germline lookup yields CDR1 SGHTA and CDR2 FQGNSA. J gave up 11 bases and V 5 bases, and 5 bases lay outside the gene matches. The CDR3 DNA is TGTGCCAGCAGCGGTAGCGGGGTACAGCAGTTCTTC. Translated: CASSGSGVQQFF. Based on the CDR3 plus reference TRBV7-2 and TRBJ2-1, the full variable domain is GAGVSQSPSNKVTEKGKDVELRCDPISGHTALYWYRQSLGQGLEFLIYFQGNSAPDKSGLPSDRFSAERTGGSVSTLTIQRTQQEDSAVYLCASSGSGVQQFFGPGTRLTVL.

Comment on this clonotype: Germline and junction disagree at one end, which may indicate a read error. V and J are TRBV7-2 and TRBJ2-1; possibly TRBD1 for D (5 bases). Germline loops: CDR1 SGHTA, CDR2 FQGNSA. CDR3 length: 13 amino acids. The CDR3: CDSSLGVPNEQFF. The CDR3 DNA follows: TGTGACAGCAGCTTAGGGGTTCCCAATGAGCAGTTCTTC.

The chain combines TRBV20-1 with TRBJ2-1; D possibly matches TRBD1 or TRBD2 (5 bases each). The CDR3 sequence is 14 residues long. The germline V gene has CDR1 DFQATT and CDR2 SNEGSKA (reference sequence). The germline V and J ends were trimmed by 2 bases and 9 bases, with 17 bases remaining between them. The CDR3 loop reads CSARWGKGIGEQFF. Written as DNA, the CDR3 is TGCAGTGCTAGATGGGGGAAGGGTATCGGTGAGCAGTTCTTC.

V usage is TRBV20-1 and J usage is TRBJ2-5; possible D gene TRBD2, 5 bases. Germline CDR1 DFQATT, CDR2 SNEGSKA (reference sequence). The V end was cut by 2 bases, the J end by 4 bases, with 20 bases between. The length of the CDR3 is 16 residues. CDR3 region: CSARNRFPRGGETQYF. CDR3 coding DNA: TGCAGTGCTAGAAATCGTTTCCCGCGTGGAGGAGAGACCCAGTACTTC.

This clonotype was observed at least ten times. This chain links TRBV7-2 with TRBJ2-5; D is uncertain. CDR3 length: 12 residues. The germline CDR1 and CDR2 sequences are SGHTA and FQGNSA. The V end was cut by 5 bases, the J end by 6 bases, with 10 bases between. The CDR3 DNA follows: TGTGCCAGCAGCCTGGCGCAACAGACCCAGTACTTC. Translation: CASSLAQQTQYF.

This chain links TRBV12-3 or TRBV12-4 with TRBJ2-5; D possibly corresponds to TRBD2 (7 bases). There are 15 residues in the CDR3. Deletions cut 3 bases from V and 5 bases from J, with 16 bases between. CDR3 sequence reads: CASSLEGGGPETQYF. CDR3 nucleotides: TGTGCCAGCAGTTTGGAAGGGGGGGGGCCGGAGACCCAGTACTTC.

The chain is built from TRBV4-2 and TRBJ2-3; 8 nucleotides align to TRBD2. Germline V CDR1 and CDR2: LGHNA, YNFKEQ. V lost 11 bases and J lost 4; bases outside the gene matches: 8. The CDR3 sequence is 13 residues long. The CDR3 DNA is TGTGCCGGAGGGTCGGGGGGGGCAGATACGCAGTATTTT. Its translation: CAGGSGGADTQYF.

This clonotype was detected many times. The V and J genes are TRBV12-3 or TRBV12-4 and TRBJ1-5; the match to TRBD1 covers 11 bases. The CDR3 totals 13 residues. The V and J ends lost 6 bases and 11 bases, in that order; junction bases with no gene match: 6. Here the CDR3 reads CASRMDRGLTQHF. The DNA for the CDR3 is TGTGCCAGCAGGATGGACAGGGGGCTAACCCAGCATTTT.